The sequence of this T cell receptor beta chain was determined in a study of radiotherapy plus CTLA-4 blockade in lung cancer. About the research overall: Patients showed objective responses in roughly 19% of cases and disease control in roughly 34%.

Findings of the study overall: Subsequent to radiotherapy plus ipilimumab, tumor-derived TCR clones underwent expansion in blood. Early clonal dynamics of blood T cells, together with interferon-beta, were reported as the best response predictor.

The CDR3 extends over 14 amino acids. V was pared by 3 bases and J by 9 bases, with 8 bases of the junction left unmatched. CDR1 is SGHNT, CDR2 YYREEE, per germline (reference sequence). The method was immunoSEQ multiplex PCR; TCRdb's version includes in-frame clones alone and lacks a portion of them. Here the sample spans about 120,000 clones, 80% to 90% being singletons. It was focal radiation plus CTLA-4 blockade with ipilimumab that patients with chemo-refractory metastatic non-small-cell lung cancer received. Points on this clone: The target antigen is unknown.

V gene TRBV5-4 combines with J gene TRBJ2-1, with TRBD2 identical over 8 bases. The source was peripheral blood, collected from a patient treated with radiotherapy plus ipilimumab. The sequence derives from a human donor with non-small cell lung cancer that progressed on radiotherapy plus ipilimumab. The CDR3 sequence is CASSSGGQGSEQFF. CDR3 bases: TGTGCCAGCAGCTCGGGGGGGCAGGGCAGTGAGCAGTTCTTC.